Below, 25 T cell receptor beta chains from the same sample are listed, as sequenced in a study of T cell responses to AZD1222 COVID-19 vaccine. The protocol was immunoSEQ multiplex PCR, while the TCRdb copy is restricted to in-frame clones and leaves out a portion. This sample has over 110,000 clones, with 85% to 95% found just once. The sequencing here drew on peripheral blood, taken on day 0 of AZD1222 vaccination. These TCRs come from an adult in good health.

The CDR3 DNA follows: TGTGCCAGCAGCCTAGGGACAGGGACCGGCTACACCTTC. Amino acid sequence: CASSLGTGTGYTF. The chain joins TRBV3-1 (or the pseudogene TRBV3-2) to TRBJ1-2, with 9 bases that match TRBD1. CDR1 and CDR2 (germline): LGHDT, YNNKEL (reference sequence). Losses at the gene ends were 4 bases for V and 8 bases for J; bases not matched to a gene: 5. This CDR3 is built from 13 residues.

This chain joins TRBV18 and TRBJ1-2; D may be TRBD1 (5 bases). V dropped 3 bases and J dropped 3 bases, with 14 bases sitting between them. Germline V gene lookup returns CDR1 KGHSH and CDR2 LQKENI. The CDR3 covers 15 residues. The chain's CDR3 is CASSPPSGQHYGYTF. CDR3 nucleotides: TGTGCCAGCTCACCCCCGTCGGGGCAGCACTATGGCTACACCTTC.

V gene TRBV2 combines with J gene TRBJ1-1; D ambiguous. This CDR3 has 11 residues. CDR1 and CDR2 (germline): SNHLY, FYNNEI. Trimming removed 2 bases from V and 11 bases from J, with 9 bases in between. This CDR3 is CASSERALAFF. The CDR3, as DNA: TGTGCCAGCAGTGAAAGGGCATTGGCTTTCTTT.

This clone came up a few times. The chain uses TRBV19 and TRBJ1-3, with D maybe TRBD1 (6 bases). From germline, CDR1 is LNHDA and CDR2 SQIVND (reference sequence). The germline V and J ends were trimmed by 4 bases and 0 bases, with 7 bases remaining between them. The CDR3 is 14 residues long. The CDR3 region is CASSNRVSGNTIYF. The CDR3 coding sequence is TGTGCCAGTAGTAACAGGGTCTCTGGAAACACCATATATTTT.

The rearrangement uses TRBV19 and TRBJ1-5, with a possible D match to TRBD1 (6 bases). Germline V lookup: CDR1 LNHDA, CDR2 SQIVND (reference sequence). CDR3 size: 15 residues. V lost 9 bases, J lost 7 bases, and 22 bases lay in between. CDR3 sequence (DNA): TGTGCCAGCCGGACGCCGGGGGGGGCAGGGCAGCCCCAGCATTTT. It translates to CASRTPGGAGQPQHF.

CDR3 coding DNA: TGCGCCAGCAGCCAAGGGCAGACTCACAACACCGGGGAGCTGTTTTTT. It codes for CASSQGQTHNTGELFF. The chain joins TRBV4-1 to TRBJ2-2; D remains unclear. Trimming took 1 base from V and 2 from J, leaving 11 bases between them. The germline gives CDR1 MGHRA, CDR2 YSYEKL. CDR3 size: 16 residues.

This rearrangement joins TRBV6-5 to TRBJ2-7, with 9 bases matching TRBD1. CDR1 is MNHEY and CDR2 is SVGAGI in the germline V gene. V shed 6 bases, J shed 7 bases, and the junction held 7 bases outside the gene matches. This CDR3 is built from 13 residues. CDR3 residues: CASSGQGRGEQYF. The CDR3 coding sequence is TGTGCCAGCAGCGGACAGGGGAGAGGGGAGCAGTACTTC.

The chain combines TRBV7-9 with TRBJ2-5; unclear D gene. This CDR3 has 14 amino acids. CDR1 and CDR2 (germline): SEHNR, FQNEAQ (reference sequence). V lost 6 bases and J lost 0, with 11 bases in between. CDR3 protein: CASRPPGYQETQYF. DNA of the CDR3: TGTGCCAGCAGACCCCCGGGTTACCAAGAGACCCAGTACTTC.

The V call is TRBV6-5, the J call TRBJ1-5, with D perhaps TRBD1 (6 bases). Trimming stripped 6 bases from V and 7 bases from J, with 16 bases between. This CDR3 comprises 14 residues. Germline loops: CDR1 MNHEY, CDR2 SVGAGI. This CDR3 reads CASSPHRVGQPQHF. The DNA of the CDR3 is TGTGCCAGCAGCCCCCACAGGGTAGGCCAGCCCCAGCATTTT.

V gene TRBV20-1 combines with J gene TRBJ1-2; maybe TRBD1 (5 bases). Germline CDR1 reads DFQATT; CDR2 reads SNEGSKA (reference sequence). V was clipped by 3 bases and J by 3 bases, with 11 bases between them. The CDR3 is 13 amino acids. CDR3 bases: TGCAGTGCTAGTTATGGGACTGACTATGGCTACACCTTC. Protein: CSASYGTDYGYTF.

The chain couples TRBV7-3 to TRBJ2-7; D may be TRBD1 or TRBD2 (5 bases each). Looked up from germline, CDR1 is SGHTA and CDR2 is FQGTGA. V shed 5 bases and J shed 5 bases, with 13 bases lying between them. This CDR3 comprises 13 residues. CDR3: CASSTRWGNEQYF. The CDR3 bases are TGTGCCAGCAGCACCCGGTGGGGGAACGAGCAGTACTTC.

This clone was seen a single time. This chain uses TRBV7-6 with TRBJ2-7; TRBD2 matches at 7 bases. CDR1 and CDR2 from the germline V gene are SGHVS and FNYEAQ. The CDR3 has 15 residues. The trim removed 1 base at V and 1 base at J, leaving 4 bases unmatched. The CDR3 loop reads CASSLGGSGSYEQYF. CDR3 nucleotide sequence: TGTGCCAGCAGCTTAGGTGGTAGCGGGTCCTACGAGCAGTACTTC. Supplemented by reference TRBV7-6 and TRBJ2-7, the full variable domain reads GAGVSQSPRYKVTKRGQDVALRCDPISGHVSLYWYRQALGQGPEFLTYFNYEAQQDKSGLPNDRFSAERPEGSISTLTIQRTEQRDSAMYRCASSLGGSGSYEQYFGPGTRLTVT.

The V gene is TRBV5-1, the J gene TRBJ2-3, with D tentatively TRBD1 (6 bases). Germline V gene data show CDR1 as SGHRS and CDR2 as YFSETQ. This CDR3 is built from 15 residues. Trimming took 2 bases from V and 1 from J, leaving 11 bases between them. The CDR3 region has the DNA TGCGCCAGCAGCTTACAGGGTGGCGGCACAGATACGCAGTATTTT. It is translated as CASSLQGGGTDTQYF.

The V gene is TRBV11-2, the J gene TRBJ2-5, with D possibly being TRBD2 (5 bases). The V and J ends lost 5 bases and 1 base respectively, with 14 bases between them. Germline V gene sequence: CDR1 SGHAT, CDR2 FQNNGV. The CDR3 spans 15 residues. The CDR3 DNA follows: TGTGCCAGCAGCCCCACTAGGAACAGCCAAGAGACCCAGTACTTC. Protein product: CASSPTRNSQETQYF.

The CDR3 nucleotides are TGCGCCAGCGGGGCCAACTATGGCTACACCTTC. Protein product: CASGANYGYTF. The chain recombines TRBV10-2 with TRBJ1-2, with a possible D match to TRBD1 (5 bases). There are 11 residues in the CDR3. Germline-derived CDR1 and CDR2 are WSHSY and SAAADI. V dropped 8 bases and J dropped 2 bases, with 6 bases sitting between them.

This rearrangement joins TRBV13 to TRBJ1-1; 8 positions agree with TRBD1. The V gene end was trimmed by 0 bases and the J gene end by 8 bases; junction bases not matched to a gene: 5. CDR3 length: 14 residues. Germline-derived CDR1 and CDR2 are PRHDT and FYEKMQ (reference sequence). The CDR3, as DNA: TGTGCCAGCAGCTTAGGGACAGGGGTCACCGAAGCTTTCTTT. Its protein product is CASSLGTGVTEAFF.

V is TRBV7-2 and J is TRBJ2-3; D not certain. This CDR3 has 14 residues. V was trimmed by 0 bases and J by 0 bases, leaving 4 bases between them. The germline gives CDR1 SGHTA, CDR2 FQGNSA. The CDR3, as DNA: TGTGCCAGCAGCTTAGCGACTAGCACAGATACGCAGTATTTT. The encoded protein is CASSLATSTDTQYF.

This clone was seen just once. CDR3 nucleotides: TGCAGCGTCGGACAGGGGGCCTCTGAAGCTTTCTTT. Amino acids: CSVGQGASEAFF. This chain joins TRBV29-1 and TRBJ1-1, with 11 bases that match TRBD1. Germline trimming cut 6 bases from V and 6 bases from J; bases unmatched to any gene: 3. This CDR3 has 12 residues. Germline CDR1 and CDR2: SQVTM and ANQGSEA.

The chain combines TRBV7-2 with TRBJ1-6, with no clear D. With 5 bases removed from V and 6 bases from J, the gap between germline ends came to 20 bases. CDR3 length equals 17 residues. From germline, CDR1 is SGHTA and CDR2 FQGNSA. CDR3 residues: CASSADPPTASNSPLHF. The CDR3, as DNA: TGTGCCAGCAGCGCAGACCCCCCTACGGCGTCTAATTCACCCCTCCACTTT.

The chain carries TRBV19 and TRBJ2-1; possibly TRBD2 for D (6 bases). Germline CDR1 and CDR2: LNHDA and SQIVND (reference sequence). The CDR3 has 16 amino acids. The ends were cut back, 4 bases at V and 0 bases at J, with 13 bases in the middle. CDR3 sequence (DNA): TGTGCCAGTAGTAAAGCCCGGGAGTACTCCTACAATGAGCAGTTCTTC. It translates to CASSKAREYSYNEQFF.

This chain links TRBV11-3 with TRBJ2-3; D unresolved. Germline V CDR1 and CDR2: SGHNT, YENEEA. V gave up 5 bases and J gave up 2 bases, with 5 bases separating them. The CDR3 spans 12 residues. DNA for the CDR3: TGTGCCAGCAGCCGATCCACAGATACGCAGTATTTT. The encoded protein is CASSRSTDTQYF.

The CDR3 DNA is TGTGCCAGCAGCCAAGGGCCTCAGGGCCAAGAGACCCAGTACTTC. It codes for CASSQGPQGQETQYF. This chain uses TRBV4-2 with TRBJ2-5; D is perhaps TRBD1 (5 bases). This CDR3 has 15 residues. Trimming cost V 1 base and J 1 base, with 10 bases left between them. The germline CDR1 and CDR2 sequences are LGHNA and YNFKEQ.

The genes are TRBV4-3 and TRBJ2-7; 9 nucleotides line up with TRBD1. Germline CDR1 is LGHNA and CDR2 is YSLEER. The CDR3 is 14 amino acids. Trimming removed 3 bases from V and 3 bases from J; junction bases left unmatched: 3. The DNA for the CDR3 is TGCGCCAGCAGCCAGGACAGGGGAAACTACGAGCAGTACTTC. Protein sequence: CASSQDRGNYEQYF.

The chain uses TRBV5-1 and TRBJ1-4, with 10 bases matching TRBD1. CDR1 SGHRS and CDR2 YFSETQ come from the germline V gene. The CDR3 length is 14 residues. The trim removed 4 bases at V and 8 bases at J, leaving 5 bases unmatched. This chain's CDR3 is CASSVGQGKEKLFF. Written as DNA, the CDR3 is TGCGCCAGCAGCGTGGGACAGGGGAAGGAAAAACTGTTTTTT.

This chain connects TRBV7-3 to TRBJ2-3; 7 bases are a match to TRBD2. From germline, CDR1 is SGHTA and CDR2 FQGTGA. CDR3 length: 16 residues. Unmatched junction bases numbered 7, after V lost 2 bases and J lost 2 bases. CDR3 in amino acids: CASSLGTRGITDTQYF. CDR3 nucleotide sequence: TGTGCCAGCAGCTTAGGGACGCGGGGGATCACAGATACGCAGTATTTT.